One sample yielded the 8 T cell receptor beta chains listed below, sequenced in a study of CD8+ T cells in alopecia areata. Treatment in this sample: oral pan-JAK inhibitor, 5-10 mg twice daily. Isolated RNA was reverse transcribed into cDNA used as the sequencing template. The assay was immunoSEQ multiplex PCR, and TCRdb's table has in-frame clones only and misses some. The sample records roughly 200,000 clones, less than 50% being singletons. The source was CD4+ T cells sorted from blood, collected at approximately week 36, from a patient treated with tofacitinib. The receptor source for this set is a human donor with alopecia areata.

This chain joins TRBV30 and TRBJ2-1, with D perhaps matching TRBD1 (6 bases). Trimming stripped 2 bases from V and 8 bases from J, with 10 bases between. The germline gives CDR1 GTSNPN, CDR2 SVGIG (reference sequence). The CDR3 loop spans 12 amino acids. The CDR3 DNA sequence: TGTGCCTGGAGTTTTGGGGGCGATGAGCAGTTCTTC. It translates to CAWSFGGDEQFF.

The genes are TRBV7-9 and TRBJ2-7, with D perhaps TRBD2 (5 bases). Germline lookup yields CDR1 SEHNR and CDR2 FQNEAQ (reference sequence). The ends were cut back, 5 bases at V and 3 bases at J, with 8 bases in the middle. This CDR3 is 12 amino acids long. CDR3 amino acids: CASSQSGYEQYF. The CDR3 nucleotides are TGTGCCAGCAGCCAAAGCGGCTACGAGCAGTACTTC.

The J gene is TRBJ2-1, the V gene TRBV27, with D possibly matching TRBD1 (6 bases). The CDR3 length is 14 residues. Trimming cost V 5 bases and J 3 bases, with 11 bases left between them. Looked up from germline, CDR1 is MNHEY and CDR2 is SMNVEV (reference sequence). The CDR3 bases are TGTGCCAGCAGTCCACGGACAGTCTACAATGAGCAGTTCTTC. Protein: CASSPRTVYNEQFF.

The rearrangement links TRBV9 to TRBJ1-4; unclear D gene. V was pared by 0 bases and J by 3 bases, with 9 bases between. The CDR3 covers 15 residues. CDR1 SGDLS and CDR2 YYNGEE come from the germline V gene. The CDR3 reads CASSVDGEPNEKLFF. The CDR3 bases are TGTGCCAGCAGCGTAGACGGGGAACCTAATGAAAAACTGTTTTTT.

This clone was observed a handful of times. The V and J genes are TRBV7-9 and TRBJ1-5; D call uncertain. CDR1 is SEHNR and CDR2 is FQNEAQ in the germline V gene (reference sequence). The V end was cut by 2 bases, the J end by 5 bases, with 10 bases between. The CDR3 is 14 amino acids. The CDR3 DNA reads as TGTGCCAGCAGCTTAAAGGGAGAGGATCAGCCCCAGCATTTT. Encoded protein: CASSLKGEDQPQHF.

This clone has only a few counts. The chain combines TRBV18 with TRBJ2-7; TRBD1 agrees at 7 bases. CDR1 and CDR2 from the germline V gene are KGHSH and LQKENI. This CDR3 comprises 14 residues. After removal of 5 bases from V and 0 bases from J, the junction contained 4 bases not matched to a gene. CDR3 DNA: TGTGCCAGCTCAAAGGGACAGAGCTCCTACGAGCAGTACTTC. Its protein is CASSKGQSSYEQYF.

The chain has TRBV7-3 and TRBJ2-4; D remains ambiguous. CDR1 SGHTA and CDR2 FQGTGA come from the germline V gene. CDR3 size: 15 residues. V shed 5 bases and J shed 7 bases, with 18 bases lying between them. The chain's CDR3 is CASSPTLPRRNIQYF. CDR3 bases: TGTGCCAGCAGCCCCACTCTTCCCAGACGGAACATTCAGTACTTC.

This rearrangement joins TRBV6-6 to TRBJ2-4; D not certain. The CDR3 runs to 13 residues. Trimming cost V 2 bases and J 8 bases, with 10 bases left between them. Germline CDR1 MNHNY, CDR2 SVGAGI (reference sequence). CDR3 nucleotides: TGTGCCAGCAGTTACCGCGTTGGAGACATTCAGTACTTC. Translated, it gives CASSYRVGDIQYF.